These T cell receptor beta chains were read from a single sample in a study of T cell changes during pregnancy in multiple sclerosis. The method was immunoSEQ multiplex PCR; TCRdb's version includes in-frame clones alone and lacks a portion of them. The repertoire includes tens of thousands of clones, 80% to 95% of them detected once, and 0.35% to 0.45% sits in the top ten. This sample comprised CD4+ T cells from peripheral blood mononuclear cells, obtained in the third trimester of pregnancy. These receptors all come from a female donor in good health, enrolled as a control in a pregnancy study. The CDR3 runs from the conserved cysteine through the conserved F or W. D genes are given only for firm matches. Where a row states a size, it is once, few, many or the class of an expanded clone; other rows omit it.

V	D	size	J	DNA	CDR3
TRBV4-1	TRBD2	-	TRBJ2-1	TGCGCCAGCAGCCATCCTAGCGGGGCAAGCTCCTACAATGAGCAGTTCTTC	CASSHPSGASSYNEQFF
TRBV4-1	-	-	TRBJ1-5	TGCGCCAGCAGCCAAGAGGGGGGGGGCAATCAGCCCCAGCATTTT	CASSQEGGGNQPQHF
TRBV6-6	-	-	TRBJ2-1	TGTGCCAGCACTCTGGGGGGTAGGGGCAATGAGCAGTTCTTC	CASTLGGRGNEQFF
TRBV7-6	-	-	TRBJ1-4	TGTGCCAGCAGCTTGAGGCAGGGCTCCGAAAAACTGTTTTTT	CASSLRQGSEKLFF
TRBV7-9	-	-	TRBJ2-2	TGTGCCAGCAGCTTGGGGAGAACGAACACCGGGGAGCTGTTTTTT	CASSLGRTNTGELFF
TRBV7-2	TRBD1	-	TRBJ1-6	TGTGCCAGCAGCTTCGGACAGGGGAATTATTCACCCCTCCACTTT	CASSFGQGNYSPLHF
TRBV5-1	TRBD2	-	TRBJ2-3	TGCGCCAGCAGCTTAGTACAGCGGGGGGGGCTCGGCTCAGATACGCAGTATTTT	CASSLVQRGGLGSDTQYF
TRBV7-3	-	-	TRBJ1-2	TGTGCCAGCAGCCAGGCGGCAGGGTACTATGGCTACACCTTC	CASSQAAGYYGYTF
TRBV27	-	once	TRBJ2-7	TGTGCCAGCACCAGACTAGGTTCCTACGAGCAGTACTTC	CASTRLGSYEQYF
TRBV6-1	-	once	TRBJ1-5	TGTGCCAGCAGTGAATCGACTGCATATAGCAATCAGCCCCAGCATTTT	CASSESTAYSNQPQHF
TRBV2	-	-	TRBJ1-6	TGTGCCGGGAGGCGGACGGCAAATTCACCCCTCCACTTT	CAGRRTANSPLHF
TRBV5-1	TRBD1	-	TRBJ1-4	TGCGCCAGCAGCCTGGGACAGGGTCGCGGAAAACTGTTTTTT	CASSLGQGRGKLFF
TRBV6-1	-	-	TRBJ1-5	TGTGCCAGCAGCTTTTCCAGGGGAAACAATCAGCCCCAGCATTTT	CASSFSRGNNQPQHF
TRBV7-2	-	few	TRBJ1-2	TGTGCCAGCAGTGATTCGGTATACTATGGCTACACCTTC	CASSDSVYYGYTF
TRBV6-5	TRBD1	-	TRBJ1-2	TGTGCCAGCAGTTACGGGGACAGCTATGGCTACACCTTC	CASSYGDSYGYTF
TRBV19	-	-	TRBJ2-3	TGTGCCAGTAGTACCCTTAGCGGATCAATTACAACTAGCACAGATACGCAGTATTTT	CASSTLSGSITTSTDTQYF
TRBV5-4	TRBD2	-	TRBJ2-3	TGTGCCAGCAGCTTGGCCGGGGGGTTAAATACGCAGTATTTT	CASSLAGGLNTQYF
TRBV4-2	-	few	TRBJ2-2	TGTGCCAGCAGCCAAGTTGGGGCGACCGGGGAGCTGTTTTTT	CASSQVGATGELFF
TRBV6-5	-	-	TRBJ1-5	TGTGCCAGCAGTTACGGACAGCCAGGGATAGGGCAGCCCCAGCATTTT	CASSYGQPGIGQPQHF
TRBV27	-	-	TRBJ1-5	TGTGCCAGCAGTTTATGGGGGGAACACGCCAATCAGCCCCAGCATTTT	CASSLWGEHANQPQHF
TRBV5-1	-	-	TRBJ1-3	TGCGCCAGCAGCTTGGCCGGGGGGAGATCTGGAAACACCATATATTTT	CASSLAGGRSGNTIYF
TRBV27	-	-	TRBJ1-1	TGTGCCAGCAGTTTTAATAGTCTGTGGTGGTCGACAGAGATGAACACTGAAGCTTTCTTT	CASSFNSLWWSTEMNTEAFF
TRBV6-6	TRBD1	-	TRBJ2-5	TGTGCCAGCACCTTCAGACAGGGGTTGTTAGAGACCCAGTACTTC	CASTFRQGLLETQYF
TRBV7-9	-	-	TRBJ2-1	TGTTCCAGCCAAGAGGAGTTAAACAATGAGCAGTTCTTC	CSSQEELNNEQFF
TRBV18	TRBD1	few	TRBJ1-2	TGTGCCAGCTCACCACGTCGGGAGGGGGCTTTGTATGGCTACACCTTC	CASSPRREGALYGYTF
TRBV9	TRBD2	-	TRBJ2-3	TGTGCCAGCAGCACCGGGGGGGCCGAAGATACGCAGTATTTT	CASSTGGAEDTQYF
TRBV5-4	TRBD1	-	TRBJ1-2	TGTGCCAGCAGCTGGGACAGGGGGCGAGGCGGCTACACCTTC	CASSWDRGRGGYTF
TRBV10-3	-	-	TRBJ2-7	TGTGCCATCGGGGGAGGACCCTACGAGCAGTACTTC	CAIGGGPYEQYF
TRBV30	TRBD2	-	TRBJ2-1	TGTGCCTGGAGTGGGGGACTAGGTAACAATGAGCAGTTCTTC	CAWSGGLGNNEQFF
TRBV19	-	-	TRBJ1-5	TGTGCCAGCCGGTACAGGGAAGGCAGTAGCAATCAGCCCCAGCATTTT	CASRYREGSSNQPQHF
TRBV27	-	-	TRBJ2-2	TGTGCCACCAAAGGGGCGAAGCCCGGGGAGCTGTTTTTT	CATKGAKPGELFF
TRBV10-3	TRBD1	-	TRBJ2-3	TGTGCCATCAGTGAAGGAGGAGGACAGGGCGGGACAGATACGCAGTATTTT	CAISEGGGQGGTDTQYF
TRBV11-2	-	-	TRBJ1-2	TGTGCCAGCGACCCCTTAGGGCAGGGGTCCAACTATGGCTACACCTTC	CASDPLGQGSNYGYTF
TRBV6-5	-	-	TRBJ1-2	TGTGCCAGCAGTCTTCAGGGTAACTATGGCTACACCTTC	CASSLQGNYGYTF
TRBV4-3	TRBD1	-	TRBJ2-1	TGCGCCAGCAGCCAGGGACAGCTTTACAATGAGCAGTTCTTC	CASSQGQLYNEQFF
TRBV15	-	-	TRBJ2-6	TGTGCCACCAGCAGAGGGGCAGGTGGGGCCAACGTCCTGACTTTC	CATSRGAGGANVLTF
TRBV7-9	-	-	TRBJ1-2	TGTGCCAGCAGCTTAGAGGGGTACACCTTC	CASSLEGYTF